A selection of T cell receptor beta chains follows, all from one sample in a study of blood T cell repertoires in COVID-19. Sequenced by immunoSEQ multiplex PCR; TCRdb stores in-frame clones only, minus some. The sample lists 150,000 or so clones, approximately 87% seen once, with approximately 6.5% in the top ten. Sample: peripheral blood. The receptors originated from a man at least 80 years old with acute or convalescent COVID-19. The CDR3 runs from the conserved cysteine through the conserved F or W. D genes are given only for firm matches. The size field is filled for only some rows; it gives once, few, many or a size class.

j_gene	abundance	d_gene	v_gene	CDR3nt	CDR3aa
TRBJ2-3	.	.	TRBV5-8	TGTGCCAGCAGCCCTGGGGGGTGGTCAGATACGCAGTATTTT	CASSPGGWSDTQYF
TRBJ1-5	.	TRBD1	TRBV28	TGTGCCACCAAACAGGGGAGTCTTGGCTATCAGCCCCAGCATTTT	CATKQGSLGYQPQHF
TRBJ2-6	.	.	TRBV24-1	TGTGCCATAGCGAAGGGTGCTGGGGCCAACGTCCTGACTTTC	CAIAKGAGANVLTF
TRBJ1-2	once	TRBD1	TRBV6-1	TGTGCCAGCAGTGTAAGCGGACAGGTGGGAATCTATGGCTACACCTTC	CASSVSGQVGIYGYTF
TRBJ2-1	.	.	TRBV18	TGTGCCAGCTCACCCCTAACTAGCTCCTACAATGAGCAGTTCTTC	CASSPLTSSYNEQFF
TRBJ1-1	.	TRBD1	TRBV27	TGTGCCAGCAGAGCACAGGGGTACACTGAAGCTTTCTTT	CASRAQGYTEAFF
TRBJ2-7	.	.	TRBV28	TGTGCCAGCAGTTCCCCAACTATCGGGACAGCGGGTTACGAGCAGTACTTC	CASSSPTIGTAGYEQYF
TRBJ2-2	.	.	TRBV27	TGTGCCAGCAGTTGGGTAGGGGCAATCACCGGGGAGCTGTTTTTT	CASSWVGAITGELFF
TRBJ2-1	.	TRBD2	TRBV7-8	TGTGCCAGCAGCTTAGTCGGCGGGGGTATCTTCGATGAGCAGTTCTTC	CASSLVGGGIFDEQFF
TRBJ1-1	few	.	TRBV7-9	TGTGCCAGCAGCTTAGTTGACAAGCTGAACACTGAAGCTTTCTTT	CASSLVDKLNTEAFF
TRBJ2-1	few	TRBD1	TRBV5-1	TGCGCCAGCAGCTTGGAAGGGGGCGCAAGTAATGAGCAGTTCTTC	CASSLEGGASNEQFF
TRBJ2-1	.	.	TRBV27	TGTGCCAGCAGTCCTACCACCCTCAATGAGCAGTTCTTC	CASSPTTLNEQFF
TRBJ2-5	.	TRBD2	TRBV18	TGTGCCAGCTCACCAACTAGCGGGAGGGCCACGGAGACCCAGTACTTC	CASSPTSGRATETQYF
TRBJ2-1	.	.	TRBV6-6	TGTGCCGTTGCGGAAATCTACAATGAGCAGTTCTTC	CAVAEIYNEQFF
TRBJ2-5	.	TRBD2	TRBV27	TGTGCCAGCAGTTTGTCCAGCGGGGGGCCAAAGACCCAGTACTTC	CASSLSSGGPKTQYF
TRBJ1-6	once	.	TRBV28	TGTGCCAGCAGTTTTTTGCGACGGGGATCCAATAATTCACCCCTCCACTTT	CASSFLRRGSNNSPLHF
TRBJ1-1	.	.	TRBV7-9	TGTGCCAGCAGCCCTCGCGGAGGGCCGGGCACTGAAGCTTTCTTT	CASSPRGGPGTEAFF
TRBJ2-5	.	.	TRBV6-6	TGTGCCAGCAGCCGCCCTGACAGCCAAGAGACCCAGTACTTC	CASSRPDSQETQYF
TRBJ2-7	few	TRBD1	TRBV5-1	TGCGCCAGCAGCTTGGCCGGACAGGGTTACGAGCAGTACTTC	CASSLAGQGYEQYF
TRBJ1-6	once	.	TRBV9	TGTGCCAGCAGCGTAGATCAAGCCCCGGGGGGTTCACCCCTCCACTTT	CASSVDQAPGGSPLHF
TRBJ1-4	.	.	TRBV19	TGTGCCAGTAGCCAGATTACAACTAATGAAAAACTGTTTTTT	CASSQITTNEKLFF
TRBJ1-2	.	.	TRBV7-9	TGTGCCAGCAGCCGGGCGGGGGACTATGGCTACACCTTC	CASSRAGDYGYTF
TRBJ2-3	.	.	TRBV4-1	TGCGCCAGCAGGACCGACATGGTTCGCGCAGATACGCAGTATTTT	CASRTDMVRADTQYF
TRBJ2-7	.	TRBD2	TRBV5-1	TGCGCCAGCAGCTTGGGAGTCGGGGGAGGGTACGAGCAGTACTTC	CASSLGVGGGYEQYF
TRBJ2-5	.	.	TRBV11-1	TGTGCCAGCAGCTCTGGGGCCCGAGAGACCCAGTACTTC	CASSSGARETQYF
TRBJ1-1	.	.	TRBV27	TGTGCCAGCATGGGGGGGATCGGTGAAGCTTTCTTT	CASMGGIGEAFF
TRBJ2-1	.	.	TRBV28	TGTGCCAGCAGGCTTACCCTCAGAACCAATGAGCAGTTCTTC	CASRLTLRTNEQFF
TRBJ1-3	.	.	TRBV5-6	TGTGCCAGCAGCTTGGGTCGGGACACAGTAAGATATTTT	CASSLGRDTVRYF
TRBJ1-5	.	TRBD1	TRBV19	TGTGCCAGTAGTCATGACAGGGAGATTCAGCCCCAGCATTTT	CASSHDREIQPQHF
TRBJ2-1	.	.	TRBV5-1	TGCGCCAGCAGCTTATTTGGTTTGGAGAAGCTCTTC	CASSLFGLEKLF
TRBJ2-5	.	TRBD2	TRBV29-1	TGCAGCGTTGCGGCTAGCGGGAGGGCCGGTTCAGAGACCCAGTACTTC	CSVAASGRAGSETQYF
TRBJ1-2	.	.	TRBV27	TGTGCCAGCAGTTTAAACAGGGTAGGGGGCTACACCTTC	CASSLNRVGGYTF
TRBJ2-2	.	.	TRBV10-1	TGCGCCAGCAGAAAAGACTTCACCGGGGAGCTGTTTTTT	CASRKDFTGELFF
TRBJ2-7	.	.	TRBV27	TGTGCCAGCAGTTTAAACAGGGGGGGAAGGAGGGAGCAGTACTTC	CASSLNRGGRREQYF
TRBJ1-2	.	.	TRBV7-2	TGTGCCAGCAGCTTAGGTTCCCTCTCGGGGTATGGCTACACCTTC	CASSLGSLSGYGYTF
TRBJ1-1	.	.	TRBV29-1	TGCAGCTCCAGCGGGACGCCAAACACTGAAGCTTTCTTT	CSSSGTPNTEAFF
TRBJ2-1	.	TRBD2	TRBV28	TGTGCCAGCAGCACTAGCGGGGGGCACCTCAATGAGCAGTTCTTC	CASSTSGGHLNEQFF
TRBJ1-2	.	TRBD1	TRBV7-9	TGTGCCAGCAGCTTATCGGACAGGGCTGCGGGCTACACCTTC	CASSLSDRAAGYTF
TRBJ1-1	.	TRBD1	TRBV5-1	TGCGCCAGCAGCTTTAGCGGACAGGGCAGAACGAACACTGAAGCTTTCTTT	CASSFSGQGRTNTEAFF
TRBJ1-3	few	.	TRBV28	TGTGCCAGCAGTCCTGGACAAGCTGGAAACACCATATATTTT	CASSPGQAGNTIYF
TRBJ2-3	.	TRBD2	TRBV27	TGTGCCAGCAGTTTGGGCGGGAGAAGGGCAGATACGCAGTATTTT	CASSLGGRRADTQYF
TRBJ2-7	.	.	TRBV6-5	TGTGCCAGCAGACAAGGGGGATTTTCGGGAAACGAGCAGTACTTC	CASRQGGFSGNEQYF
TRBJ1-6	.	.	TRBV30	TGTGCCTGGAGTGCCCCGGGGGGGTCCAATTCACCCCTCCACTTT	CAWSAPGGSNSPLHF
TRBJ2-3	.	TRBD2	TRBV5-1	TGCGCCAGCAGCTTAAGGGCTAGCGGGCTGGGAGATACGCAGTATTTT	CASSLRASGLGDTQYF
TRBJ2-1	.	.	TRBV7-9	TGTGCCAGCAGCTTAGGAGTTGTGACAGGCCCTTACAATGAGCAGTTCTTC	CASSLGVVTGPYNEQFF
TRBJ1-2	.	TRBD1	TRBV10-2	TGCGCCAGCAGGCCAGGGGGCTCGGTCTATGGCTACACCTTC	CASRPGGSVYGYTF
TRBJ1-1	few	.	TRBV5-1	TGCGCCAGCAGCCAACAGGGCGGTGGCACTGAAGCTTTCTTT	CASSQQGGGTEAFF
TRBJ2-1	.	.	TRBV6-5	TGTGCCAGCAGCCTACGAGGAGGGCTCAATGAGCAGTTCTTC	CASSLRGGLNEQFF
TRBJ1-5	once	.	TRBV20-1	TGCAGTGCTAGTCCTGGGAGGGTACCTAGCAATCAGCCCCAGCATTTT	CSASPGRVPSNQPQHF
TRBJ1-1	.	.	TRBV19	TGTGCCAGTAGTATCCTCCGAGGGGGTGAAGCTTTCTTT	CASSILRGGEAFF